This T cell receptor (beta chain) is from a study of Ad26.COV2.S vaccination and SARS-CoV-2 variants. Overall study: Participant was drawn from the COV1001 Ad26.COV2.S trial arm.

The treatment here: around 19 received Ad26.COV2.S at low or high dose, single or two shots; a few received placebo; per-sample allocation not given. Vaccine and placebo recipients were sampled on day 63 after the first injection. This adult donor, from Boston, was 18-55 years old. To note about this clone: Its antigen is unknown.

V was shortened by 2 bases and J by 3 bases, with 13 bases between the two germline ends. This CDR3 is 16 amino acids long. CDR1 and CDR2 (germline): MGHDK, SYGVNS. Study-level findings and limits: Vaccinated individuals (as opposed to placebo recipients) had higher spike-specific TCR breadth. Measurements of TCR breadth and depth may have given underestimates of the total T cell responses.

Clones were sequenced by immunoSEQ multiplex PCR, and TCRdb holds only the in-frame ones, with some missing. The table shows hundreds of thousands of clones, with about nine tenths occurring only once. The V call is TRBV25-1, the J call TRBJ2-2, with D possibly matching TRBD1 (5 bases). The receptor was isolated from a person between 18 and 65 years old who received the Ad26.COV2.S COVID-19 vaccine or a placebo. This sample comprised peripheral blood, obtained in a trial of Ad26.COV2.S vaccine versus placebo. The CDR3 is CASSELQGMDTGELFF. The DNA for the CDR3 is TGTGCCAGCAGTGAACTTCAGGGAATGGACACCGGGGAGCTGTTTTTT. Full variable domain (missing parts from reference TRBV25-1 and TRBJ2-2): EADIYQTPRYLVIGTGKKITLECSQTMGHDKMYWYQQDPGMELHLIHYSYGVNSTEKGDLSSESTVSRIRTEHFPLTLESARPSHTSQYLCASSELQGMDTGELFFGEGSRLTVL.